This section outlines one T cell receptor (beta chain) sequence together with its context. Antigen unknown. Some clones are missing from TCRdb's copy, which holds only in-frame ones; the method was immunoSEQ multiplex PCR. The sample lists a few hundred thousand clones; roughly 97% were seen once. Naive CD4+ cells were CD45RA-selected; the remaining cells were memory. This sample stems from a study of shared clonotypes between healthy human individuals. Points from the study as a whole: Generation probabilities of non-shared clonotypes were lower (relative to those shared by all four donors). On the whole, naive subsets had larger estimated richness than memory subsets had.

The TCR was taken from a woman younger than 45 in good health. Sequenced: naive CD4+ T cells sorted from blood. The subset denotes: CD45RA+ positively selected.

The CDR3: CASSLVGLAVYNEQFF. The CDR3 coding sequence is TGTGCCAGCAGTTTAGTGGGGCTAGCGGTATACAATGAGCAGTTCTTC. The chain combines TRBV28 with TRBJ2-1; 7 bases match TRBD2. Germline V gene data show CDR1 as MDHEN and CDR2 as SYDVKM. This CDR3 comprises 16 residues. J gave up 4 bases and V 2 bases, and 8 bases lay outside the gene matches.